The clone carrying this T cell receptor (beta chain) was seen just once. The sample belongs to a study of multiple sclerosis patients with progressive multifocal leukoencephalopathy. The time point: time of PML onset. Natalizumab-treated patients developed PML between roughly 15 and 56 months into natalizumab therapy. The CDR3 has 14 amino acids. V lost 0 bases, J lost 0 bases, and 5 bases lay in between. CDR1 is SGHNT and CDR2 is YYREEE in the germline V gene (reference sequence). The survey-level immunoSEQ assay was used. Produced via immunoSEQ multiplex PCR; TCRdb's table is partial and in-frame only. The sample lists some 31,000 clones; about 90% were seen once.

The origin of this receptor is a human donor with progressive multifocal leukoencephalopathy. This sequence joins TRBV5-4 and TRBJ2-3; D is uncertain. This specimen was PBMCs, taken from a patient treated with natalizumab. The CDR3 is CASSLAVSTDTQYF. In nucleotides, the CDR3 is TGTGCCAGCAGCTTGGCGGTTAGCACAGATACGCAGTATTTT.